This T cell receptor (beta chain) appears in the sequencing data of a study of blood T cell repertoires in COVID-19. On the study more broadly: Sources were T cells, B-cell-depleted T cells, or PBMCs; the material itself was cDNA or gDNA.

Methods used by the authors: Amplifying reference gene primers gave estimates of nucleated cell counts. This table comes from immunoSEQ multiplex PCR, and its TCRdb copy is limited to in-frame clones, with some not included. V, J and clone size derive from that table, while D and trimming were established from the DNA sequence. This sample has hundreds of thousands of clones; around four fifths occur once, and the top ten carry 15% to 20%. Unmatched junction bases numbered 4, after V lost 5 bases and J lost 2 bases. There are 16 residues in the CDR3. Germline assignment: CDR1 SGHTA and CDR2 FQGNSA. The origin of this receptor is an elderly woman with active or convalescent COVID-19. The J gene is TRBJ2-5, the V gene TRBV7-2, with 14 positions matching TRBD2. The source material was peripheral blood. CDR3 loop: CASSIRLAGGQETQYF. In nucleotides, the CDR3 is TGTGCCAGCAGCATTAGACTAGCGGGGGGGCAAGAGACCCAGTACTTC.